The next 6 T cell receptor beta chains were all read from a single sample in a study of T cells in tumors after PD-1 blockade. Produced via immunoSEQ multiplex PCR; TCRdb's table is partial and in-frame only. This sample has roughly 50,000 clones; 79% occur once, and the top ten carry 16%. The sequences come from PBMCs, collected before anti-PD-1 treatment. All receptors come from a human donor with basal cell carcinoma.

This clone came up once. The chain joins TRBV3-1 (or the pseudogene TRBV3-2) to TRBJ1-1; tentative D call: TRBD1 (5 bases). Germline CDR1 LGHDT, CDR2 YNNKEL (reference sequence). This CDR3 comprises 14 residues. The germline V and J ends were trimmed by 6 bases and 1 base, with 12 bases remaining between them. The CDR3 loop is CASRPTGPNTEAFF. The CDR3 DNA sequence: TGTGCCAGCAGGCCTACAGGACCGAACACTGAAGCTTTCTTT.

The chain employs TRBV10-3 and TRBJ1-1; TRBD1 matches 7 bases. CDR1 is ENHRY, CDR2 SYGVKD, per germline. V trimming: 0 bases; J trimming: 2 bases; junction bases outside the gene matches: 3. This CDR3 is built from 15 residues. The CDR3 nucleotides are TGTGCCATCAGTGAGTCGGGACAGCTTAACACTGAAGCTTTCTTT. Translation: CAISESGQLNTEAFF.

This clone has just one count. The chain has TRBV10-2 and TRBJ1-1, with 7 bases aligning to TRBD1. J was trimmed by 1 base and V by 6 bases; bases with no gene match: 5. CDR3 length equals 14 residues. CDR1 is WSHSY and CDR2 is SAAADI in the germline V gene. CDR3 amino acids: CASRWTGPNTEAFF. As DNA, the CDR3 is TGCGCCAGCAGGTGGACAGGCCCGAACACTGAAGCTTTCTTT.

The chain links TRBV5-3 to TRBJ2-5; 11 bases agree with TRBD2. TRBV5-3 is known as an ORF, though its function is uncertain. V lost 4 bases, J lost 3 bases, and 14 bases stayed unmatched. The CDR3 length is 18 residues. CDR3 coding DNA: TGTGCCAGAAGCACGACTAGCGGGAAGGGTTTTTTGGAAGAGACCCAGTACTTC. As protein: CARSTTSGKGFLEETQYF.

The rearrangement links TRBV19 to TRBJ1-1; tentative D call: TRBD1 (5 bases). Germline V gene lookup returns CDR1 LNHDA and CDR2 SQIVND (reference sequence). The CDR3 is 15 amino acids. Trimming took 5 bases from V and 3 from J, leaving 16 bases between them. The DNA of the CDR3 is TGTGCCAGTAGTTTGTCTCACCTAGGGGACACTGAAGCTTTCTTT. It codes for CASSLSHLGDTEAFF.

This rearrangement joins TRBV9 to TRBJ1-2, with 9 bases matching TRBD1. The CDR3 runs to 16 residues. CDR1 and CDR2 (germline): SGDLS, YYNGEE. The J segment lost 8 bases and the V segment lost 4 bases, leaving 15 bases of the junction unmatched. CDR3 sequence: CASSRDRGTGFFGYTF. CDR3 sequence (DNA): TGTGCCAGCAGCCGTGATCGCGGGACAGGGTTCTTCGGCTACACCTTC.